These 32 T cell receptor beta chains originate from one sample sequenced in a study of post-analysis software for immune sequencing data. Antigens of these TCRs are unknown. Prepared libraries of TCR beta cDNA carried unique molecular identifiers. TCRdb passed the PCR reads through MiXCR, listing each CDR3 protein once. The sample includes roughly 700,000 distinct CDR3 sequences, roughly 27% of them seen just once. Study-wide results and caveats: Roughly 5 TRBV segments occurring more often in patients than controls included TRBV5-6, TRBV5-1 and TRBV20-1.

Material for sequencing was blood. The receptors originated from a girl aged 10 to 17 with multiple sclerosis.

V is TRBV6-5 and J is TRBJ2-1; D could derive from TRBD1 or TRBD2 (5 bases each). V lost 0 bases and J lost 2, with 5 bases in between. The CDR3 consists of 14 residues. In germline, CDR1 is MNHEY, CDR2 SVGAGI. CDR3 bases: TGTGCCAGCAGTTACTCGGGGGCCTACAATGAGCAGTTCTTC. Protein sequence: CASSYSGAYNEQFF.

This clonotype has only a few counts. CDR3 amino acids: CASRTTGAGPYEQYF. The CDR3 nucleotides read TGTGCCAGCAGGACCACAGGGGCCGGACCCTACGAGCAGTACTTC. The V gene is TRBV6-5, the J gene TRBJ2-7, with TRBD1 identical over 7 bases. There are 15 residues in the CDR3. Germline CDR1 MNHEY, CDR2 SVGAGI. The V gene end was trimmed by 6 bases and the J gene end by 2 bases; junction bases not matched to a gene: 10.

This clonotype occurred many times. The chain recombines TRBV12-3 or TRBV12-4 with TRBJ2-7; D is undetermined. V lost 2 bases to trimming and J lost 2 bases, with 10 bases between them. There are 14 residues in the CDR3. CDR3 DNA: TGTGCCAGCAGTTTATCGGGCCCAACCTACGAGCAGTACTTC. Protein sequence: CASSLSGPTYEQYF.

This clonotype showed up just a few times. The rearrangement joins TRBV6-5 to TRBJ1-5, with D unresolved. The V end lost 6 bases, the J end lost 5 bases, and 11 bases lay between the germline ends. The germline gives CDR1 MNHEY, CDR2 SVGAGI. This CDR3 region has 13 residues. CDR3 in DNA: TGTGCCAGCAGGAGGTGGACGGATCAGCCCCAGCATTTT. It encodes CASRRWTDQPQHF.

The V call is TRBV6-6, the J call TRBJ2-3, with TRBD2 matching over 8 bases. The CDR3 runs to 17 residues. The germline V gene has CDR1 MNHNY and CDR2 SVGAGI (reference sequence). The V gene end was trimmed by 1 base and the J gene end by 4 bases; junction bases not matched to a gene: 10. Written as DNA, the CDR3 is TGTGCCAGCAGTTACTGGGGATCGGGACTAGTGGCAGATACGCAGTATTTT. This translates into CASSYWGSGLVADTQYF.

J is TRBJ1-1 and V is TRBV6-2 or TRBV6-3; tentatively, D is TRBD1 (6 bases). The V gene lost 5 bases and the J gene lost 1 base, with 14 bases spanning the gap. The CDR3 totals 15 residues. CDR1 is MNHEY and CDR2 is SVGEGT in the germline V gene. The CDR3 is CASSARQASNTEAFF. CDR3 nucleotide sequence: TGTGCCAGCAGTGCCCGACAGGCCTCGAACACTGAAGCTTTCTTT.

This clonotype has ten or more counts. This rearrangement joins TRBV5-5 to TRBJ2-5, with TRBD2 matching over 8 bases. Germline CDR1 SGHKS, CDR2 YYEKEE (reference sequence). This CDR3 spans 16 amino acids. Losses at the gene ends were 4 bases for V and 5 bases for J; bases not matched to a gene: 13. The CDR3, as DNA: TGTGCCAGCAGCACTGGGGTACTTAGCGGGATTGAGACCCAGTACTTC. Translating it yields CASSTGVLSGIETQYF.

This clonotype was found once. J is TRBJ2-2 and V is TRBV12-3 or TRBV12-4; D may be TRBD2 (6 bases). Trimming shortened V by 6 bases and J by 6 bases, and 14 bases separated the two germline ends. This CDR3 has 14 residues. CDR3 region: CASRKLREAGELFF. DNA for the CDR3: TGTGCCAGCAGGAAACTCAGGGAGGCCGGGGAGCTGTTTTTT.

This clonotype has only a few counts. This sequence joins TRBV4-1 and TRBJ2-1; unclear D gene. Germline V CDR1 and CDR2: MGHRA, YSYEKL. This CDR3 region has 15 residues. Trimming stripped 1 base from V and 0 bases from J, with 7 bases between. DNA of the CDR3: TGCGCCAGCAGCCAAGCGAGGAGCTCCTACAATGAGCAGTTCTTC. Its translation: CASSQARSSYNEQFF.

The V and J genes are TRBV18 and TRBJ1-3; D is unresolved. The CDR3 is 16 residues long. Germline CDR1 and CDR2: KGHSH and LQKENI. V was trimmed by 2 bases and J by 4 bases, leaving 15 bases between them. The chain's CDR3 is CASSPTGGVGGNTIYF. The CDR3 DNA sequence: TGTGCCAGCTCACCAACCGGTGGAGTGGGAGGAAACACCATATATTTT. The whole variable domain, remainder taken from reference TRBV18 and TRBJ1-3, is NAGVMQNPRHLVRRRGQEARLRCSPMKGHSHVYWYRQLPEEGLKFMVYLQKENIIDESGMPKERFSAEFPKEGPSILRIQQVVRGDSAAYFCASSPTGGVGGNTIYFGEGSWLTVV.

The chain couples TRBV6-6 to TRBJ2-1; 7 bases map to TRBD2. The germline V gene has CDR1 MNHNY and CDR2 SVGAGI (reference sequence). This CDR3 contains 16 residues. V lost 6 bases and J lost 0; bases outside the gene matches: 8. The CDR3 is CASRGGSQSSYNEQFF. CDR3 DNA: TGTGCCAGCAGGGGAGGGAGCCAGAGCTCCTACAATGAGCAGTTCTTC.

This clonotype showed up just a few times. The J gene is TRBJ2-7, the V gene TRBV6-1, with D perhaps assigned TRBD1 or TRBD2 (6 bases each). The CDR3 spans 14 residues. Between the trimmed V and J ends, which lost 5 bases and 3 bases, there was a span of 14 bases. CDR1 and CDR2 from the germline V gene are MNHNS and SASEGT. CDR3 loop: CASSSSRGDYEQYF. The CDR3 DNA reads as TGTGCCAGCAGTTCCTCTAGGGGGGACTACGAGCAGTACTTC.

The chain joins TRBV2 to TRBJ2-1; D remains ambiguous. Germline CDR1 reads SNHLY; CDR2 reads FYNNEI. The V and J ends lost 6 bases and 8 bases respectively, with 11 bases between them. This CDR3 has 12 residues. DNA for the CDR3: TGTGCCAGCAGGGTACACGGAGATGAGCAGTTCTTC. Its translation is CASRVHGDEQFF.

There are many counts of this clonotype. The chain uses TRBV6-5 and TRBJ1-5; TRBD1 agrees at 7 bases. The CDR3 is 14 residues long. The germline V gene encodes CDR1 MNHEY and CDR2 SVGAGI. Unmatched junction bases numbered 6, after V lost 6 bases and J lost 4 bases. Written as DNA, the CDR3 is TGTGCCAGCAGACGGACAGGTCGAAATCAGCCCCAGCATTTT. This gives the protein CASRRTGRNQPQHF.

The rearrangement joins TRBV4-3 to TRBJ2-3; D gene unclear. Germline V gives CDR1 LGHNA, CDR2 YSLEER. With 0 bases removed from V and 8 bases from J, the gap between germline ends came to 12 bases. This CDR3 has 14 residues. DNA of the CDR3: TGCGCCAGCAGCCAAGACGTAAGACATAGTACGCAGTATTTT. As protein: CASSQDVRHSTQYF.

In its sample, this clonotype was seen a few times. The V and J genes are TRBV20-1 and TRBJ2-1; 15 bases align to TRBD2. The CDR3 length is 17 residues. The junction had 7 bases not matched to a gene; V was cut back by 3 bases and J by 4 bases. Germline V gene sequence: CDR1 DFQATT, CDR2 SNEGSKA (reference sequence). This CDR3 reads CSARGTSGRHIYNEQFF. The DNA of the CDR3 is TGCAGTGCTAGGGGGACTAGCGGGAGGCACATATACAATGAGCAGTTCTTC.

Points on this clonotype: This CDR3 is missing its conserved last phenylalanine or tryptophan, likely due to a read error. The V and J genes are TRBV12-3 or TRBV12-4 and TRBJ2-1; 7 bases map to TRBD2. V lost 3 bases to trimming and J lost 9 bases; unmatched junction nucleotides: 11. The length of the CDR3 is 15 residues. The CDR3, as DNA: TGTGCCAGCAGTTTTATGGGAGGGAGTGAGGGTGAGCAGTTCGTC. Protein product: CASSFMGGSEGEQFV.

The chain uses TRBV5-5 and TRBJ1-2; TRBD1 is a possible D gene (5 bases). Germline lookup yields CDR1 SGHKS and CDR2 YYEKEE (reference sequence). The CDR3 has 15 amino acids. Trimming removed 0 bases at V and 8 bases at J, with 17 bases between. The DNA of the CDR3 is TGTGCCAGCAGCTTGGACCCGTTGGGGGTCGGGGGCTACACCTTC. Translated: CASSLDPLGVGGYTF.

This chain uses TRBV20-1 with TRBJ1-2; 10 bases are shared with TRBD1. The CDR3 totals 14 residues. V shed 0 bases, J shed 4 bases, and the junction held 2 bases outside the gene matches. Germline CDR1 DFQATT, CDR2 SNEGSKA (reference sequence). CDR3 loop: CSARDRTGGYGYTF. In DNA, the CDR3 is TGCAGTGCTAGAGACCGGACAGGGGGCTATGGCTACACCTTC.

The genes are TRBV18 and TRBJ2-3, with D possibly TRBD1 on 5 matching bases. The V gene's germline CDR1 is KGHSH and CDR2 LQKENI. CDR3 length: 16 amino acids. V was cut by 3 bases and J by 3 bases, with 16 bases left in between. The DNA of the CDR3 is TGTGCCAGCTCACCGTTGCGGCTCAGGGAAACAGATACGCAGTATTTT. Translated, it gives CASSPLRLRETDTQYF.

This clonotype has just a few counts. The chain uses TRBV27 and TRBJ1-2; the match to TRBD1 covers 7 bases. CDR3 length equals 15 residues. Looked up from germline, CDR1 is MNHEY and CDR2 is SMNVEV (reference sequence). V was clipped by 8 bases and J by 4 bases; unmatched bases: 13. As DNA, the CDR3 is TGTGCCAGCCGGATGGGGGGACAGCCGACCTATGGCTACACCTTC. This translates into CASRMGGQPTYGYTF.

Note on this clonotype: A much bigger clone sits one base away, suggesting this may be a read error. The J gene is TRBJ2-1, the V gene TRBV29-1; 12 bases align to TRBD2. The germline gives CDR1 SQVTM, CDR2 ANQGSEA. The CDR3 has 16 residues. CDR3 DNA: TGCAGAGTTGAAGAGGGACTAGCGGGCTCCTACAATGAGCAGTTCTTC. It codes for CRVEEGLAGSYNEQFF.

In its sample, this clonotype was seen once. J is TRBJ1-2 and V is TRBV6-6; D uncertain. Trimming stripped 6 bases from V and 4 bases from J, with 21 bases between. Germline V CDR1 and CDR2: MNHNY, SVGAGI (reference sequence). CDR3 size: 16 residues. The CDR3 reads CASSPPTVRVGYGYTF. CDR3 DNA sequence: TGTGCCAGCAGCCCCCCTACTGTCCGAGTCGGCTATGGCTACACCTTC.

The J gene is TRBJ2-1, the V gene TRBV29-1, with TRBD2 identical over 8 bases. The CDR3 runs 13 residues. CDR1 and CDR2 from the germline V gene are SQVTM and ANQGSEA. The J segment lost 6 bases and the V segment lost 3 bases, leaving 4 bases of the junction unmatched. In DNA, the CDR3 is TGCAGCGTTGAGGGGCTAGCGGGCAATGAGCAGTTCTTC. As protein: CSVEGLAGNEQFF.

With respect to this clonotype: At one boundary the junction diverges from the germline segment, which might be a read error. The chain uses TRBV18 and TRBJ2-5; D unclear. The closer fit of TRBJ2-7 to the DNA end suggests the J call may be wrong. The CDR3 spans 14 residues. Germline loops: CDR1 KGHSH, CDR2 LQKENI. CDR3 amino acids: CASSPLAGSSEQYF. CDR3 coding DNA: TGTGCCAGCTCACCACTCGCTGGGTCCTCCGAGCAGTACTTC.

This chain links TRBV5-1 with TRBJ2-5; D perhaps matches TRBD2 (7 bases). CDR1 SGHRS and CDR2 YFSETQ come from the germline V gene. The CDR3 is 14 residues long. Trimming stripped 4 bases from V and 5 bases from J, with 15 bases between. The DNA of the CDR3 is TGCGCCAGCAGCGCTGCGGGGGCCGGGGAGACCCAGTACTTC. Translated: CASSAAGAGETQYF.

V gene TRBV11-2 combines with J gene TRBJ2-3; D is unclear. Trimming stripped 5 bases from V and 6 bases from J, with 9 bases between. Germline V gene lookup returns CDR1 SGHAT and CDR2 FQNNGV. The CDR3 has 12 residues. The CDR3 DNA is TGTGCCAGCAGCATTTATAAGGATACGCAGTATTTT. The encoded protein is CASSIYKDTQYF.

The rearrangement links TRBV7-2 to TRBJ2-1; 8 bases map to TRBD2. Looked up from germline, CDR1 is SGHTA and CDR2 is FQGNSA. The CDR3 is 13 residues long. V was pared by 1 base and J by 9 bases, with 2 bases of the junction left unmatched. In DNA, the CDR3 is TGTGCCAGCAGCTTAGGAGCGGGAGCTGAGCAGTTCTTC. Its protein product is CASSLGAGAEQFF.

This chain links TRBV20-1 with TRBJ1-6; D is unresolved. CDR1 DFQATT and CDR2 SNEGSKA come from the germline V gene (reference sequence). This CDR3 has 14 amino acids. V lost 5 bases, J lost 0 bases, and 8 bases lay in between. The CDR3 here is CSAFRLSYNSPLHF. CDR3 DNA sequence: TGCAGTGCTTTTCGACTCTCCTATAATTCACCCCTCCACTTT.

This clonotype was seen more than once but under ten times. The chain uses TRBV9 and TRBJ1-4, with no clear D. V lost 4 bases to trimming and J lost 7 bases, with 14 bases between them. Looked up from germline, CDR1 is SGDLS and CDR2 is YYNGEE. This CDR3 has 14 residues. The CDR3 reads CASSPGRSGEKLFF. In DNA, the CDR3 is TGTGCCAGCAGCCCCGGGAGGAGTGGTGAAAAACTGTTTTTT. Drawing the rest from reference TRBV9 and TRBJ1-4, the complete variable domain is DSGVTQTPKHLITATGQRVTLRCSPRSGDLSVYWYQQSLDQGLQFLIQYYNGEERAKGNILERFSAQQFPDLHSELNLSSLELGDSALYFCASSPGRSGEKLFFGSGTQLSVL.

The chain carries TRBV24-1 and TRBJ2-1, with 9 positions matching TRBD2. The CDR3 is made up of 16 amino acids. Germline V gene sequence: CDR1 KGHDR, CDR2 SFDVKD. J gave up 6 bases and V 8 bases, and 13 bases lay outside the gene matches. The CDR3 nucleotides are TGTGCCACCATTGGGCTAGCGGGGAAGCGCGGCAATGAGCAGTTCTTC. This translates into CATIGLAGKRGNEQFF.

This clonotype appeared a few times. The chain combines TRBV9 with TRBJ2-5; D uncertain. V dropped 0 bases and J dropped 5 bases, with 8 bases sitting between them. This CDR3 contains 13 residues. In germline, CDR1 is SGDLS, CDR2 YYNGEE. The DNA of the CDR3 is TGTGCCAGCAGCGTAGTTCTGGGGGAGACCCAGTACTTC. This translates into CASSVVLGETQYF.